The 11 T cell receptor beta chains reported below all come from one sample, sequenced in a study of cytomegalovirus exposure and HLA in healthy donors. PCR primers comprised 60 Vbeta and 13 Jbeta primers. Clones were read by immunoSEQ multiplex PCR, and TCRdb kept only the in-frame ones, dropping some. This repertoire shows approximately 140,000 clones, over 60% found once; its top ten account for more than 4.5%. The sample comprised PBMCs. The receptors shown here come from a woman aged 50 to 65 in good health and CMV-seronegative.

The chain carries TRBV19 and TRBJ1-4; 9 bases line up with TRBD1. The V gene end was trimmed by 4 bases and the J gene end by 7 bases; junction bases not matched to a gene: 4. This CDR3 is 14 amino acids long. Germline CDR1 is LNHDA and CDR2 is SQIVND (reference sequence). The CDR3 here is CASSTGTGREKLFF. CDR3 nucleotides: TGTGCCAGTAGTACCGGGACAGGGCGTGAAAAACTGTTTTTT.

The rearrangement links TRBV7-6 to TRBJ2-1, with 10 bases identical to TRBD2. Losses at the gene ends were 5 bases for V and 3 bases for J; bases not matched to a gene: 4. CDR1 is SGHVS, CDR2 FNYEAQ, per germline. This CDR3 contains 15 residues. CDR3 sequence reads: CASSLSGGSYNEQFF. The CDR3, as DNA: TGTGCCAGCAGCCTTAGCGGGGGGAGCTACAATGAGCAGTTCTTC.

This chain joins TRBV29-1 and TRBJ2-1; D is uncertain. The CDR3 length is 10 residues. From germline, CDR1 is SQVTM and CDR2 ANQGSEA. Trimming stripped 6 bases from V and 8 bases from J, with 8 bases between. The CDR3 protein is CSVAVHEQFF. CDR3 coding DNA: TGCAGCGTCGCAGTTCATGAGCAGTTCTTC.

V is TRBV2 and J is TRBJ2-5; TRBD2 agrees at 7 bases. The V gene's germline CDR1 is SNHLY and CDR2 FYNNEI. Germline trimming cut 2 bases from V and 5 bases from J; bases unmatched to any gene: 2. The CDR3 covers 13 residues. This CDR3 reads CASSELGGETQYF. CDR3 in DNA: TGTGCCAGCAGTGAATTGGGGGGGGAGACCCAGTACTTC. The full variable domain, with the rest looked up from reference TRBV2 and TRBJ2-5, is EPEVTQTPSHQVTQMGQEVILRCVPISNHLYFYWYRQILGQKVEFLVSFYNNEISEKSEIFDDQFSVERPDGSNFTLKIRSTKLEDSAMYFCASSELGGETQYFGPGTRLLVL.

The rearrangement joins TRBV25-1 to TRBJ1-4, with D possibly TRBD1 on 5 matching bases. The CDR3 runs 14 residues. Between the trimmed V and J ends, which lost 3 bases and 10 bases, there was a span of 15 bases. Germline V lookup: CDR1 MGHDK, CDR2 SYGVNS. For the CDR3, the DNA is TGTGCCAGCAGTGATAAGTTGGACACCTTAAAACTGTTTTTT. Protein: CASSDKLDTLKLFF.

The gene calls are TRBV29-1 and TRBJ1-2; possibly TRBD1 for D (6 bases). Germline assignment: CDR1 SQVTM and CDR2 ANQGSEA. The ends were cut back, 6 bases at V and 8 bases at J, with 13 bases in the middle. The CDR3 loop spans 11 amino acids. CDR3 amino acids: CSVDPGDGYTF. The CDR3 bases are TGCAGCGTCGACCCAGGGGACGGCTACACCTTC. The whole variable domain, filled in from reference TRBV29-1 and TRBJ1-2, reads SAVISQKPSRDICQRGTSLTIQCQVDSQVTMMFWYRQQPGQSLTLIATANQGSEATYESGFVIDKFPISRPNLTFSTLTVSNMSPEDSSIYLCSVDPGDGYTFGSGTRLTVV.

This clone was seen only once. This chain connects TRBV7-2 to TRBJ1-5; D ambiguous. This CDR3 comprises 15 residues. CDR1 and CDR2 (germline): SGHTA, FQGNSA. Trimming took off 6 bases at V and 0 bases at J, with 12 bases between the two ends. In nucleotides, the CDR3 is TGTGCCAGCAGTTTCGACGGGTATAGCAATCAGCCCCAGCATTTT. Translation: CASSFDGYSNQPQHF.

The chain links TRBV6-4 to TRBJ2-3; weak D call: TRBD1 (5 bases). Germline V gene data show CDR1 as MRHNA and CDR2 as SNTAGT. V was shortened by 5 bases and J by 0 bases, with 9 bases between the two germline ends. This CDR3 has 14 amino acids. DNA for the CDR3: TGTGCCAGCAGTAACGCAGGGAGCACAGATACGCAGTATTTT. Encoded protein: CASSNAGSTDTQYF.

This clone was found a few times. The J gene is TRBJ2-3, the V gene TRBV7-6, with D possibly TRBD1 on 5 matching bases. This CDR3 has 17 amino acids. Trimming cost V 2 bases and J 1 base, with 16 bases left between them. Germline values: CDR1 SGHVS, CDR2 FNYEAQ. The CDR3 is CASSLLMGLRGTDTQYF. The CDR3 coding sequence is TGTGCCAGCAGCTTATTGATGGGTCTCAGGGGCACAGATACGCAGTATTTT.

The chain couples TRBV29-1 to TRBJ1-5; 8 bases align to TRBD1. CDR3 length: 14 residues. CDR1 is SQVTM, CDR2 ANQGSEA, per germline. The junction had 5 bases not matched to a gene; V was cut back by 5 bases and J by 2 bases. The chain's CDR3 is CSVLVTGGNQPQHF. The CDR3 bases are TGCAGCGTTCTAGTGACAGGGGGCAATCAGCCCCAGCATTTT.

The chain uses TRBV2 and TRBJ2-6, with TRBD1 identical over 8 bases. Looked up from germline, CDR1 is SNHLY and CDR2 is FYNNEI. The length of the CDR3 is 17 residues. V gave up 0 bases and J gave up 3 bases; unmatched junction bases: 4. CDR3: CASSEARDRGGANVLTF. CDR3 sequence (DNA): TGTGCCAGCAGTGAAGCCCGAGACAGGGGTGGGGCCAACGTCCTGACTTTC.